Given below is one TCR beta chain in context. The specificity of this receptor is unknown. Base quality data are lacking; no much larger clone is found one base away. At diagnosis, tumor, uninvolved tumor-adjacent lung and peripheral blood were collected and then preserved as a mix of FFPE and fresh-frozen material. For TCR repertoire profiling, blood samples were analyzed in the form of peripheral blood mononuclear cells. The entry originates in a study of T cells in localized non-small cell lung cancer (dated by TCRdb to the early 2020s). Turning to the overall study: T cell repertoires of 200 to 250 early-stage NSCLC patients were analyzed, with tumors being compared against uninvolved tumor-adjacent lungs. Of the NSCLC patients, 129 were male and about 97 were female, and the mean age was roughly 61 years. The cohort consisted of approximately 240 treatment-naive NSCLC patients whose localized lung tumors had been resected. Study-level results and caveats: Multi-region tumor sequencing was not performed, so intratumor heterogeneity could not be excluded. Because of the exploratory design, TCR variables were selected using unadjusted p-values without false-discovery rate correction. Longer overall survival was associated with higher blood T cell density, whereas shorter survival was associated with higher adjacent-lung clonality. Of the top 100 tumor clones, a median of about 53 were detected in paired uninvolved adjacent lung; under 35 were also among that lung's top 100. Uninvolved tumor-adjacent lung showed the highest T cell clonality, higher than tumor, which suggests more focused antigenic responses in the adjacent lung.

V was cut back by 3 bases and J by 4 bases, leaving a gap of 16 bases between them. The CDR3 goes from the cysteine to the phenylalanine over 16 residues. Here the CDR3 DNA is all that survives: 48 bases in frame from base 1. The germline V gene sets CDR1 to KGHSH and CDR2 to LQKENI. TCR beta CDR3 regions were sequenced from DNA using the immunoSEQ Assay. The authors' analysis ran thus. T cell density was computed as TCR beta template counts normalized to usable DNA estimated by amplifying housekeeping genes. Richness was estimated using the preseqR package, with extrapolation to 400,000 templates for PBMC samples and to 120,000 templates for tissue samples. Clonality was taken to be one minus Pielou's evenness. Tissue-enriched TCRs were identified through differential abundance testing performed on productive amino-acid clonotypes, with a minimum total count of 5 and an alpha of 0.1. The Jaccard Index and the Morisita Overlap Index were used to quantify repertoire overlap between compartments. GLIPH grouped TCR beta CDR3s together with public tetramer-defined viral CDR3s, and a viral motif had to include at least three viral sequences and show V-gene enrichment. The table comes from immuneACCESS by way of TCRdb, which keeps in-frame sequences with V and J called. Part of the clones is missing from these tables; in studies checked, under half for an unresolved V gene and the rest for unknown reasons. D and trimming were read from the DNA, whereas the V and J calls and clone size are those reported in that table. This sample is represented by about 33,000 clones; about 90% of them were singletons. The ten largest make up around 4.1% of the sample.

The chain was built from TRBV18 and TRBJ1-5, and possibly TRBD1, on 6 matching bases. The source was peripheral blood, collected before any cancer treatment. The receptor was isolated from a man aged 40 to 70 with stage I lung adenocarcinoma. This receptor has the CDR3 CASSPSDRSVNQPQHF. The sequenced DNA: TGTGCCAGCTCACCGTCCGACAGGTCAGTTAATCAGCCCCAGCATTTT. Supplemented by the reference TRBV18 and TRBJ1-5 proteins around the CDR3, the complete variable domain is NAGVMQNPRHLVRRRGQEARLRCSPMKGHSHVYWYRQLPEEGLKFMVYLQKENIIDESGMPKERFSAEFPKEGPSILRIQQVVRGDSAAYFCASSPSDRSVNQPQHFGDGTRLSIL.